This is a list of T cell receptor beta chains from one sample in a study of T cells in Graves' hyperthyroidism and ophthalmopathy. TCRdb reprocessed the multiplex PCR reads with MiXCR, giving one entry per CDR3 protein. The table includes fewer than 750,000 distinct CDR3 sequences, under 60% detected once. The specimen was peripheral blood or thyroid tissue (not recorded which). The receptor set was obtained from a woman aged 18-29 years with Graves' hyperthyroidism. The CDR3 runs from the conserved cysteine through the conserved F or W. D genes are given only for firm matches. For some rows the clone size is stated as once, few or many, or as a class when expanded; others skip it.

CDR3aa: CASSGLGTNTEAFF
CDR3nt: TGTGCCAGCAGCGGGCTCGGGACGAACACTGAAGCTTTCTTT
v_gene: TRBV9
j_gene: TRBJ1-1
abundance: many
d_gene: NA

CDR3aa: CASRERPSRETQYF
CDR3nt: TGTGCCAGTAGGGAACGGCCCTCGAGAGAGACCCAGTACTTC
v_gene: TRBV19
j_gene: TRBJ2-5
abundance: many
d_gene: NA

CDR3aa: CAWSFLQGFTEAFF
CDR3nt: TGTGCCTGGAGCTTTCTACAGGGTTTCACTGAAGCTTTCTTT
v_gene: TRBV30
j_gene: TRBJ1-1
abundance: NA
d_gene: NA

CDR3aa: CASSPRLAGSSYNEQFF
CDR3nt: TGTGCCAGCAGCCCTCGCCTAGCGGGTTCCTCCTACAATGAGCAGTTCTTC
v_gene: TRBV7-6
j_gene: TRBJ2-1
abundance: NA
d_gene: TRBD2

CDR3aa: CASSLPTGPRAVFEAFF
CDR3nt: TGTGCCAGCAGCTTACCGACAGGGCCCAGGGCGGTATTTGAAGCTTTCTTT
v_gene: TRBV7-9
j_gene: TRBJ1-1
abundance: many
d_gene: TRBD1

CDR3aa: CASLFTLNTEAFF
CDR3nt: TGTGCCAGCCTTTTTACCTTGAACACTGAAGCTTTCTTT
v_gene: TRBV12-3/TRBV12-4
j_gene: TRBJ1-1
abundance: NA
d_gene: NA

CDR3aa: CSARWGEQYF
CDR3nt: TGCAGTGCTAGGTGGGGCGAGCAGTACTTC
v_gene: TRBV20-1
j_gene: TRBJ2-7
abundance: NA
d_gene: NA

CDR3aa: CASSERAGGPGDIQYF
CDR3nt: TGTGCCAGCAGTGAACGGGCGGGAGGGCCTGGTGACATTCAGTACTTC
v_gene: TRBV2
j_gene: TRBJ2-4
abundance: few
d_gene: TRBD2

CDR3aa: CASSPRGSFNQPQHF
CDR3nt: TGTGCCAGCAGTCCGAGGGGGTCCTTCAATCAGCCCCAGCATTTT
v_gene: TRBV27
j_gene: TRBJ1-5
abundance: NA
d_gene: NA

CDR3aa: CASSPGTGNSPLHF
CDR3nt: TGTGCCAGCTCACCGGGGACAGGGAATTCACCCCTCCACTTT
v_gene: TRBV18
j_gene: TRBJ1-6
abundance: NA
d_gene: TRBD1

CDR3aa: CASSTGQGEAFF
CDR3nt: TGCGCCAGCAGCACGGGACAGGGGGAAGCTTTCTTT
v_gene: TRBV5-1
j_gene: TRBJ1-1
abundance: once
d_gene: TRBD1

CDR3aa: CASTRGQGSYEQYF
CDR3nt: TGCGCCAGCACTCGGGGTCAAGGTTCCTACGAGCAGTACTTC
v_gene: TRBV10-2
j_gene: TRBJ2-7
abundance: NA
d_gene: NA

CDR3aa: CASSFPTDRGETQYF
CDR3nt: TGTGCCAGCAGCTTCCCGACGGACAGGGGAGAGACCCAGTACTTC
v_gene: TRBV11-2
j_gene: TRBJ2-5
abundance: many
d_gene: TRBD1

CDR3aa: CSARDSGAGYWAFF
CDR3nt: TGCAGTGCTAGAGATTCAGGGGCGGGGTATTGGGCTTTCTTT
v_gene: TRBV20-1
j_gene: TRBJ1-1
abundance: many
d_gene: NA

CDR3aa: CASSLGGLAGVYF
CDR3nt: TGCGCCAGCAGCTTGGGCGGACTAGCGGGAGTGTACTTC
v_gene: TRBV5-1
j_gene: TRBJ2-7
abundance: NA
d_gene: TRBD2

CDR3aa: CSASGIRLEETQYF
CDR3nt: TGCAGTGCTAGTGGAATCCGGCTAGAAGAGACCCAGTACTTC
v_gene: TRBV20-1
j_gene: TRBJ2-5
abundance: many
d_gene: NA

CDR3aa: CASFLGTGSFTDTQYF
CDR3nt: TGCGCCAGCTTCTTAGGGACAGGATCTTTCACAGATACGCAGTATTTT
v_gene: TRBV5-1
j_gene: TRBJ2-3
abundance: few
d_gene: TRBD1

CDR3aa: CASSRDRRTGELFF
CDR3nt: TGCGCCAGCAGCCGAGACAGAAGGACCGGGGAGCTGTTTTTT
v_gene: TRBV5-1
j_gene: TRBJ2-2
abundance: many
d_gene: NA

CDR3aa: CASSELAGQYF
CDR3nt: TGTGCCAGCAGCGAACTAGCGGGACAGTACTTC
v_gene: TRBV7-6
j_gene: TRBJ2-7
abundance: many
d_gene: TRBD2

CDR3aa: CASSSDRGPEAFF
CDR3nt: TGTGCCAGCAGCTCGGACAGGGGGCCTGAAGCTTTCTTT
v_gene: TRBV5-6
j_gene: TRBJ1-1
abundance: many
d_gene: TRBD1

CDR3aa: CASNLAGGPETQYF
CDR3nt: TGTGCCAGCAATCTAGCGGGAGGGCCGGAGACCCAGTACTTC
v_gene: TRBV12-3/TRBV12-4
j_gene: TRBJ2-5
abundance: many
d_gene: TRBD2

CDR3aa: CASSGGLAGDNEQYF
CDR3nt: TGTGCCAGCAGTGGGGGACTAGCGGGAGACAACGAGCAGTACTTC
v_gene: TRBV2
j_gene: TRBJ2-7
abundance: many
d_gene: TRBD2

CDR3aa: CASSKSNTQYF
CDR3nt: TGTGCCAGCAGTAAATCTAATACGCAGTATTTT
v_gene: TRBV12-3/TRBV12-4
j_gene: TRBJ2-3
abundance: NA
d_gene: NA

CDR3aa: CAISESTEGGELFF
CDR3nt: TGTGCCATCAGTGAGTCGACAGAAGGGGGGGAGCTGTTTTTT
v_gene: TRBV10-3
j_gene: TRBJ2-2
abundance: few
d_gene: NA

CDR3aa: CASSFLAFNEQFF
CDR3nt: TGTGCCAGTAGTTTCCTAGCTTTCAATGAGCAGTTCTTC
v_gene: TRBV19
j_gene: TRBJ2-1
abundance: NA
d_gene: NA

CDR3aa: CASSPGPSGSYNEQFF
CDR3nt: TGCGCCAGCAGCCCCGGGCCTAGCGGGAGTTACAATGAGCAGTTCTTC
v_gene: TRBV5-1
j_gene: TRBJ2-1
abundance: NA
d_gene: TRBD2

CDR3aa: CASSFRRTGYSPLHF
CDR3nt: TGTGCCAGCAGCTTTAGAAGGACAGGGTACTCACCCCTCCACTTT
v_gene: TRBV11-2
j_gene: TRBJ1-6
abundance: many
d_gene: TRBD1

CDR3aa: CSAGQGSETQYF
CDR3nt: TGCAGCGCGGGACAGGGTTCGGAGACCCAGTACTTC
v_gene: TRBV29-1
j_gene: TRBJ2-5
abundance: NA
d_gene: TRBD1

CDR3aa: CASSPPHTLNTEAFF
CDR3nt: TGTGCCAGCTCACCACCCCACACCTTGAACACTGAAGCTTTCTTT
v_gene: TRBV18
j_gene: TRBJ1-1
abundance: few
d_gene: NA

CDR3aa: CASSSRTSGSGELFF
CDR3nt: TGTGCCAGCAGCTCTAGGACTAGCGGAAGCGGGGAGCTGTTTTTT
v_gene: TRBV11-3
j_gene: TRBJ2-2
abundance: many
d_gene: TRBD2

CDR3aa: CASSVGLAGGHEQYF
CDR3nt: TGTGCCAGCAGCGTCGGACTAGCGGGAGGCCACGAGCAGTACTTC
v_gene: TRBV7-9
j_gene: TRBJ2-7
abundance: NA
d_gene: TRBD2

CDR3aa: CSASAGSAGYTF
CDR3nt: TGCAGTGCATCCGCAGGGTCGGCTGGCTACACCTTC
v_gene: TRBV29-1
j_gene: TRBJ1-2
abundance: NA
d_gene: NA

CDR3aa: CASSLESGDEQYF
CDR3nt: TGTGCCAGCAGCTTAGAGAGTGGCGACGAGCAGTACTTC
v_gene: TRBV7-2
j_gene: TRBJ2-7
abundance: NA
d_gene: NA

CDR3aa: CASSLAAAAGNTIYF
CDR3nt: TGTGCCAGCAGCTTAGCCGCAGCCGCGGGAAACACCATATATTTT
v_gene: TRBV7-9
j_gene: TRBJ1-3
abundance: many
d_gene: NA

CDR3aa: CATKGAGVWNTEAFF
CDR3nt: TGTGCCACCAAGGGGGCTGGGGTGTGGAACACTGAAGCTTTCTTT
v_gene: TRBV15
j_gene: TRBJ1-1
abundance: once
d_gene: TRBD1

CDR3aa: CASSLDGTGGYEQYF
CDR3nt: TGTGCCAGCAGCCTAGACGGGACAGGGGGCTACGAGCAGTACTTC
v_gene: TRBV13
j_gene: TRBJ2-7
abundance: few
d_gene: TRBD1

CDR3aa: CSVGGANGEQYF
CDR3nt: TGCAGCGTGGGGGGGGCGAATGGCGAGCAGTACTTC
v_gene: TRBV29-1
j_gene: TRBJ2-7
abundance: few
d_gene: NA

CDR3aa: CASSPRPDQNYGYTF
CDR3nt: TGTGCCAGCTCACCAAGGCCAGACCAGAACTATGGCTACACCTTC
v_gene: TRBV18
j_gene: TRBJ1-2
abundance: few
d_gene: NA

CDR3aa: CASTPDGLAGGYTF
CDR3nt: TGTGCCAGTACCCCAGACGGACTAGCGGGAGGCTACACCTTC
v_gene: TRBV19
j_gene: TRBJ1-2
abundance: NA
d_gene: NA

CDR3aa: CASSLADTNYGYTF
CDR3nt: TGTGCCAGCAGCTTGGCCGACACTAACTATGGCTACACCTTC
v_gene: TRBV7-8
j_gene: TRBJ1-2
abundance: NA
d_gene: NA

CDR3aa: CASSQDSGVNTEAFF
CDR3nt: TGCGCCAGCAGCCAGGACAGCGGGGTGAACACTGAAGCTTTCTTT
v_gene: TRBV7-9
j_gene: TRBJ1-1
abundance: NA
d_gene: NA

CDR3aa: CASSLGQGTYEQYF
CDR3nt: TGCGCCAGCAGCCTGGGACAGGGGACCTACGAGCAGTACTTC
v_gene: TRBV10-2
j_gene: TRBJ2-7
abundance: many
d_gene: TRBD1

CDR3aa: CASSVGTGETEAFF
CDR3nt: TGTGCCAGCAGCGTAGGGACAGGGGAGACTGAAGCTTTCTTT
v_gene: TRBV9
j_gene: TRBJ1-1
abundance: many
d_gene: TRBD1

CDR3aa: CASRGPLGTEAFF
CDR3nt: TGTGCCAGCAGAGGGCCCCTAGGGACTGAAGCTTTCTTT
v_gene: TRBV12-3/TRBV12-4
j_gene: TRBJ1-1
abundance: NA
d_gene: NA

CDR3aa: CAIGDISCEQYF
CDR3nt: TGTGCCATCGGGGACATCTCCTGCGAGCAGTACTTC
v_gene: TRBV10-3
j_gene: TRBJ2-7
abundance: many
d_gene: NA

CDR3aa: CASSPSQPGDTQYF
CDR3nt: TGTGCCAGCAGCCCCAGCCAACCGGGAGATACGCAGTATTTT
v_gene: TRBV7-9
j_gene: TRBJ2-3
abundance: NA
d_gene: NA

CDR3aa: CASSLVAGRAFF
CDR3nt: TGTGCCAGCAGCTTAGTGGCAGGGCGGGCTTTCTTT
v_gene: TRBV7-2
j_gene: TRBJ1-1
abundance: NA
d_gene: NA

CDR3aa: CSAGLSSYEQYF
CDR3nt: TGCAGTGCGGGACTCAGCTCCTACGAGCAGTACTTC
v_gene: TRBV20-1
j_gene: TRBJ2-7
abundance: few
d_gene: NA

CDR3aa: CASTRDRVNEQYF
CDR3nt: TGTGCCAGCACCCGGGACAGGGTAAACGAGCAGTACTTC
v_gene: TRBV7-2
j_gene: TRBJ2-7
abundance: NA
d_gene: TRBD1

CDR3aa: CASTVTGILDEQYF
CDR3nt: TGTGCCAGCACCGTTACAGGGATTCTAGACGAGCAGTACTTC
v_gene: TRBV6-6
j_gene: TRBJ2-7
abundance: few
d_gene: NA

CDR3aa: CSASSWGGTEAFF
CDR3nt: TGCAGTGCTAGCAGTTGGGGTGGCACTGAAGCTTTCTTT
v_gene: TRBV20-1
j_gene: TRBJ1-1
abundance: NA
d_gene: NA